This T cell receptor (beta chain) was found in a study of Tregs in tolerant kidney transplant recipients (dated by TCRdb to about 2019). Study-level background: Related donors were used in the transplants with nonmyeloablative bone marrow transplantation, and mixed chimerism was transient in the human trials. Before combined kidney and bone marrow transplantation, this study identified donor-specific regulatory T cells using TCRbeta sequencing and then followed those same cells after transplant. Broad study findings and their caveats: In tolerant patients, the expansion of donor-specific Tregs was greater than global Treg expansion, suggesting that the expansion was antigen-driven rather than nonspecific. Biological reproducibility was not directly assessed, although technical replication error appeared to be minimal. The study was constrained by small patient numbers, and validation of the findings is required in larger populations and under other immunosuppression protocols. Expanding Tregs with activated donor B cells appeared to identify the most biologically relevant and donor-specific TCRbeta repertoire. For some patients, the PCR primers changed as time went on, which meant samples from those patients could not be compared with one another at the nucleotide level.

For TCRbeta CDR3 sequencing, genomic DNA was extracted from sorted cells using the QIAGEN DNeasy Blood and Tissue Kit. High-throughput TCRbeta CDR3 sequencing, including PCR amplification with bias correction and internal controls, was performed commercially through immunoSEQ. On the authors' methods: Unique productive TCRbeta sequences were defined by CDR3 nucleotide sequence where primers matched, otherwise by CDR3 amino acid sequence with Vbeta and Jbeta genes. As a correction for sorting error, sequences shared between sorted populations at a frequency ratio of 2:1 or less were discarded, and the remaining shared sequences were assigned to the higher population. Donor-reactive sequences were defined as at least 5-fold expanded in CFSE-low cells versus unstimulated cells, with frequency of at least 0.01% in CFSE-low cells. Repertoire divergence was quantified by Jensen-Shannon divergence using the top 100 TCRbeta sequences ranked by frequency. For any sample with multiple sequencing runs, sorting error was corrected in each run separately before the runs were pooled. TCRdb stores this immuneACCESS table with in-frame sequences only. Part of the clones is absent; in the studies checked, under half of the shortfall reflects unresolved V genes, and no reason is known for the rest. V and J calls and clone size are as listed in that table; D and trimming were resolved from the DNA. This sample's table carries 30,000 or so clones. The ten most abundant clones make up 6.5% to 8% of the sample.

In regard to this clone: Its antigen is still unknown. The CDR3 end falls 3 residues outside the read, so it is completed with the germline J gene.

V trim: 0 bases; J trim: 6 bases; unmatched bases: 11. The germline V gene supplies CDR1 MNHNS and CDR2 SASEGT. The CDR3 runs 17 residues from the cysteine to the phenylalanine. The DNA has 42 bases, all within the CDR3, and is read from base 1. The label giving this sample's time point can be read as: blood sample drawn before combined kidney and bone marrow transplant. Thawed PBMCs were FACS-sorted into unstimulated Tregs (CD4+CD25+CD127-), CD4+ non-Tregs (CD4+CD25-), CD4 cells and CD8 cells. The patients were several recipients of combined kidney and bone marrow transplants from the ITN036ST trial, and samples were available only from these trial subjects. Healthy control blood was processed by Ficoll density gradient to PBMCs and cryopreserved; patient PBMCs were collected before and after transplant.

Sequencing was performed on CD8+ T cells from blood, taken before the transplant. Recombination joined TRBV6-1 with TRBJ2-3; 8 central bases correspond to TRBD2. This TCR was recovered from a human donor who received a combined kidney and bone marrow transplant. The CDR3 protein: CASSEAGRGLRGDTQYF. The sequenced CDR3 bases are TGTGCCAGCAGTGAAGCCGGGAGGGGACTCCGGGGGGATACG.